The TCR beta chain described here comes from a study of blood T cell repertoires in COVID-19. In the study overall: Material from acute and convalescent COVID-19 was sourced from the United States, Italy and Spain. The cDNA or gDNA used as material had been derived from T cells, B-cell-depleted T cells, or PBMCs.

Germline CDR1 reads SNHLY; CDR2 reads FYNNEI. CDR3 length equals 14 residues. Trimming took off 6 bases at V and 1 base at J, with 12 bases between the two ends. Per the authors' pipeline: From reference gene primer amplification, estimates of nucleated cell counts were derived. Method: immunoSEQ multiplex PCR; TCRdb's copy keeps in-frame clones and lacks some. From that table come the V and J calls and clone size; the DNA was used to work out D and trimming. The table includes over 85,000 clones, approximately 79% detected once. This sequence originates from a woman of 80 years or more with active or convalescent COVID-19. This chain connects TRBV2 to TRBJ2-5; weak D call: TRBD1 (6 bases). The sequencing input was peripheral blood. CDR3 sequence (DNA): TGTGCCAGCAGGGGCGGACAGTTCCAAGAGACCCAGTACTTC. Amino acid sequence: CASRGGQFQETQYF.